The present T cell receptor (beta chain) was sequenced within a study of blood T cell repertoires in COVID-19 (dated by TCRdb to 2020 to 2022). Study-wide context: Collaborator samples came from the United States, Italy and Spain and covered acute and convalescent phases of COVID-19. The material from the prospective study consisted of cDNA or gDNA derived from T cells, B-cell-depleted T cells, or PBMCs. The dataset comprised deeply sampled blood TCRbeta repertoires from subjects exposed to, actively infected with, or recovered from COVID-19. The repertoires were made available in a free public database intended to serve as a resource for research on the immune response to SARS-CoV-2. The samples were drawn from two sources: the first 160 participants of the ongoing ImmuneRACE study, and approximately 1,300 subjects contributed by 6 global collaborators. Nearly every sample came with metadata listing a de-identified subject ID, COVID-19 status, age in years and sex. Where available, HLA class I and class II types were taken from metadata supplied by the sample provider and were not determined by assay-based typing.

The immunoSEQ Assay, a bias-controlled multiplex PCR, was used to amplify TCRbeta CDR3 regions from genomic DNA. Per the source publication's procedure: Within the assay, amplification of reference gene primers was used to estimate how many nucleated cells each sample contained. To quantify the absolute abundance of each unique TCRbeta CDR3 rearrangement, sequence reads were collapsed and filtered. For each sample, productive Simpson clonality was calculated as the square root of Simpson's diversity index across productive rearrangements. Here the immuneACCESS table is served through TCRdb, limited to in-frame sequences with V and J called. Missing clones are a known gap in these copies; in checked studies unresolved V genes cover under half, and the rest lacks a known reason. Clone size and V and J calls were adopted from that table, with D and trimming inferred from the DNA. The sample table contains roughly 400,000 clones; only one count was recorded for around 90% of them. Of the sample, around 2% falls within the top ten clones.

V loses 0 bases of germline sequence and J loses 5 bases, and the interval between the two ends is 20 bases. The germline V gene supplies CDR1 SGHRS and CDR2 YFSETQ. From the cysteine up to the phenylalanine, the CDR3 has a length of 18 residues. Just the 54-base CDR3 DNA is kept, in frame starting at base 1. Paper-wide results and their limitations: The quantity of clinical and demographic metadata differed by source and by participant and was supplied without curation.

Participants in the prospective study were enrolled through a virtual design, were aged roughly 18 to 100 years, and lived in approximately 25 United States geographic areas. In the prospective study, cohorts were assigned on the basis of participant-reported clinical history obtained from a screening survey and a study questionnaire. Each participant in the prospective study had whole blood, serum and a nasopharyngeal or oropharyngeal swab collected by mobile phlebotomists. Over a roughly two-month period, participants in the prospective study had the option of providing additional blood draws and questionnaires. Before DNA extraction, blood samples from the prospective study were shipped at room temperature or frozen. A remark on this clone: This clone's antigen is unknown. The sample holds no much larger clone one base away, and base qualities are not on file.

This sequence uses TRBV5-1 and TRBJ1-4; the D gene is perhaps TRBD1, on 6 matching bases. This receptor was obtained from a woman between 40 and 55 years old with acute COVID-19. Source material: PBMCs or T cells enriched from blood (not recorded which). The CDR3 protein sequence reads: CASSLGGGSPLINEKLFF. In nucleotide form, the sequence is TGCGCCAGCAGCTTGGGAGGGGGATCGCCCCTGATCAATGAAAAACTGTTTTTT.